The 21 T cell receptor beta chains given below trace back to one sample, sequenced in a study of OX40 agonist ivuxolimab in advanced cancers. The repertoire was sequenced with immunoSEQ multiplex PCR; TCRdb's copy has only in-frame clones and lacks some. This repertoire shows roughly 41,000 clones, 89% found once; its top ten account for 10% to 15%. The specimen was CD4+ or CD8+ T cells sorted from blood, collected in a trial of the OX40 agonist ivuxolimab. Receptor source: an adult with an advanced solid tumor such as melanoma, head and neck, liver or kidney cancer.

This sequence joins TRBV4-1 and TRBJ2-3, with 7 positions matching TRBD2. Germline trimming cut 1 base from V and 3 bases from J; bases unmatched to any gene: 4. The CDR3 contains 15 residues. Germline values: CDR1 MGHRA, CDR2 YSYEKL. Written as DNA, the CDR3 is TGCGCCAGCAGCCAAGTACTAGCGATTACAGATACGCAGTATTTT. Residues: CASSQVLAITDTQYF.

The chain joins TRBV29-1 to TRBJ2-1, with D perhaps given as TRBD1 or TRBD2 (5 bases each). Trimming removed 3 bases at V and 1 base at J, with 10 bases between. This CDR3 is 14 amino acids long. CDR1 is SQVTM, CDR2 ANQGSEA, per germline. CDR3 nucleotide sequence: TGCAGCGTTGACGGGACCTTTTCCTACAATGAGCAGTTCTTC. Protein product: CSVDGTFSYNEQFF.

This chain joins TRBV27 and TRBJ2-3; the D is unclear. CDR1 is MNHEY and CDR2 is SMNVEV in the germline V gene (reference sequence). Trimming took 5 bases from V and 5 from J, leaving 11 bases between them. The CDR3 contains 13 residues. Written as DNA, the CDR3 is TGTGCCAGCAGTACGATGAGTGGAGATACGCAGTATTTT. Amino acids: CASSTMSGDTQYF.

The chain links TRBV29-1 to TRBJ2-1; D not certain. Looked up from germline, CDR1 is SQVTM and CDR2 is ANQGSEA. The CDR3 runs to 13 residues. Trimming left V 1 base short and J 7 bases short, with 11 bases between. CDR3 sequence (DNA): TGCAGCGTTGAAGTGGGTATTGGGAATGAGCAGTTCTTC. Translated: CSVEVGIGNEQFF.

This clone was picked up one time. This chain connects TRBV9 to TRBJ1-2, with D possibly TRBD1 on 5 matching bases. The V gene's germline CDR1 is SGDLS and CDR2 YYNGEE. This CDR3 spans 15 amino acids. The V gene lost 0 bases and the J gene lost 1 base, with 10 bases spanning the gap. CDR3 in DNA: TGTGCCAGCAGCGTAGGTGACAGTCTTAACTATGGCTACACCTTC. Amino acids: CASSVGDSLNYGYTF.

This clone was detected only once. The J gene is TRBJ2-7, the V gene TRBV27; no clear D. V lost 4 bases, J lost 3 bases, and 4 bases lay in between. The germline gives CDR1 MNHEY, CDR2 SMNVEV (reference sequence). The CDR3 consists of 11 residues. The chain's CDR3 is CASSSGYEQYF. The CDR3 DNA reads as TGTGCCAGCAGTTCCGGCTACGAGCAGTACTTC.

The CDR3 DNA is TGTGCCAGCAGCTTGATTGCGGGCCATCAAGAGACCCAGTACTTC. Translation gives CASSLIAGHQETQYF. The chain employs TRBV7-6 and TRBJ2-5, with D possibly TRBD2 on 5 matching bases. The CDR3 is 15 residues long. Trimming pared 3 bases from V and 2 bases from J, leaving 13 bases between. Germline loops: CDR1 SGHVS, CDR2 FNYEAQ.

This rearrangement joins TRBV29-1 to TRBJ1-2, with D uncertain. The CDR3 consists of 13 residues. Germline V gene sequence: CDR1 SQVTM, CDR2 ANQGSEA. The V gene lost 4 bases and the J gene lost 2 bases, with 11 bases spanning the gap. Here the CDR3 DNA reads TGCAGCGTTGCGGACGGTTCCAACTATGGCTACACCTTC. This translates into CSVADGSNYGYTF.

The chain combines TRBV7-9 with TRBJ2-7; D is ambiguous. The CDR3 length is 16 residues. The germline V gene encodes CDR1 SEHNR and CDR2 FQNEAQ (reference sequence). V was trimmed by 0 bases and J by 4 bases, leaving 16 bases between them. The CDR3 loop reads CASSLAVEVSSYEQYF. CDR3 sequence (DNA): TGTGCCAGCAGCTTAGCGGTCGAAGTTTCATCTTACGAGCAGTACTTC.

The rearrangement links TRBV9 to TRBJ2-3; no clear D gene. V lost 0 bases and J lost 5, with 16 bases in between. Germline lookup yields CDR1 SGDLS and CDR2 YYNGEE. This CDR3 has 16 amino acids. This CDR3 is CASSVEAHLDGDTQYF. CDR3 in DNA: TGTGCCAGCAGCGTAGAGGCCCATCTCGACGGAGATACGCAGTATTTT.

This clone was seen only once. The V and J genes are TRBV6-1 and TRBJ1-5; TRBD1 might be the D (5 bases). The length of the CDR3 is 13 residues. Germline V gives CDR1 MNHNS, CDR2 SASEGT. Trimming shortened V by 6 bases and J by 2 bases, and 8 bases separated the two germline ends. The CDR3 reads CASSRDGNQPQHF. CDR3 nucleotides: TGTGCCAGCAGCAGGGACGGCAATCAGCCCCAGCATTTT.

The rearrangement links TRBV2 to TRBJ2-7; TRBD1 matches 8 bases. V shed 8 bases and J 0 bases; nucleotides not matched to a gene: 6. Germline loops: CDR1 SNHLY, CDR2 FYNNEI. The CDR3 runs to 14 residues. The CDR3 coding sequence is TGTGCCAGCCTCGGACAGGGCGACTCCTACGAGCAGTACTTC. It is translated as CASLGQGDSYEQYF. The full variable domain, in which reference TRBV2 and TRBJ2-7 provide the parts outside the CDR3, is EPEVTQTPSHQVTQMGQEVILRCVPISNHLYFYWYRQILGQKVEFLVSFYNNEISEKSEIFDDQFSVERPDGSNFTLKIRSTKLEDSAMYFCASLGQGDSYEQYFGPGTRLTVT.

The chain carries TRBV10-3 and TRBJ2-3, with TRBD2 matching over 9 bases. Germline CDR1 ENHRY, CDR2 SYGVKD. CDR3 length: 16 amino acids. V trimming: 2 bases; J trimming: 4 bases; junction bases outside the gene matches: 7. CDR3 region: CAISEPTSGFPDTQYF. In DNA, the CDR3 is TGTGCCATCAGTGAGCCGACTAGCGGCTTCCCAGATACGCAGTATTTT.

V and J are TRBV29-1 and TRBJ2-1; TRBD2 agrees at 7 bases. This CDR3 comprises 15 residues. The J segment lost 7 bases and the V segment lost 4 bases, leaving 13 bases of the junction unmatched. Looked up from germline, CDR1 is SQVTM and CDR2 is ANQGSEA. The CDR3 DNA follows: TGCAGCGTTGTATTTACGGGCAGGCGGGAGAATGAGCAGTTCTTC. Protein: CSVVFTGRRENEQFF.

The chain links TRBV28 to TRBJ1-5; D is possibly TRBD1 (5 bases). The V end lost 10 bases, the J end lost 1 base, and 20 bases lay between the germline ends. Germline lookup yields CDR1 MDHEN and CDR2 SYDVKM. The CDR3 contains 16 residues. Here the CDR3 reads CATRPSVGPSNQPQHF. CDR3 in DNA: TGTGCCACCCGACCGTCAGTGGGGCCAAGCAATCAGCCCCAGCATTTT.

This chain uses TRBV7-2 with TRBJ2-5; D possibly corresponds to TRBD2 (5 bases). Germline CDR1 and CDR2: SGHTA and FQGNSA. The CDR3 has 18 residues. V lost 2 bases, J lost 5 bases, and 24 bases lay in between. The CDR3 sequence is CASSLIGETTQAAETQYF. The DNA for the CDR3 is TGTGCCAGCAGCTTAATCGGGGAAACGACCCAGGCGGCTGAGACCCAGTACTTC.

V is TRBV28 and J is TRBJ2-1, with TRBD1 matching 8 bases. Trimming at V came to 6 bases and at J to 1 base, leaving 5 bases not matched to a gene. Germline V gives CDR1 MDHEN, CDR2 SYDVKM. This CDR3 spans 15 amino acids. The CDR3 DNA follows: TGTGCCAGCAGACCCGGGACAGGATCCTACAATGAGCAGTTCTTC. Residues: CASRPGTGSYNEQFF.

The chain employs TRBV27 and TRBJ1-5; D perhaps matches TRBD1 (6 bases). V was clipped by 3 bases and J by 4 bases, with 7 bases between them. CDR1 is MNHEY, CDR2 SMNVEV, per germline (reference sequence). The CDR3 sequence is 13 residues long. The CDR3 sequence is CASSLGANQPQHF. The CDR3 nucleotides read TGTGCCAGCAGTTTGGGGGCTAATCAGCCCCAGCATTTT.

The rearrangement links TRBV11-2 to TRBJ1-5; 8 bases line up with TRBD1. CDR1 SGHAT and CDR2 FQNNGV come from the germline V gene. V shed 6 bases and J 2 bases; nucleotides not matched to a gene: 0. This CDR3 comprises 13 residues. CDR3 in amino acids: CASRGQGNQPQHF. CDR3 sequence (DNA): TGTGCCAGCAGGGGACAGGGCAATCAGCCCCAGCATTTT. Filled out from reference TRBV11-2 and TRBJ1-5, the complete variable domain reads EAGVAQSPRYKIIEKRQSVAFWCNPISGHATLYWYQQILGQGPKLLIQFQNNGVVDDSQLPKDRFSAERLKGVDSTLKIQPAKLEDSAVYLCASRGQGNQPQHFGDGTRLSIL.

V is TRBV27 and J is TRBJ2-3; 10 nucleotides align to TRBD2. The CDR3 totals 15 residues. Germline loops: CDR1 MNHEY, CDR2 SMNVEV (reference sequence). The V and J ends lost 2 bases and 5 bases, in that order; junction bases with no gene match: 4. The CDR3 DNA reads as TGTGCCAGCAGTTTAGGCCAGCGGGAGGGAGATACGCAGTATTTT. Residues: CASSLGQREGDTQYF.

V usage is TRBV28 and J usage is TRBJ2-5; no reliable D call. The germline CDR1 and CDR2 sequences are MDHEN and SYDVKM. There are 15 residues in the CDR3. V shed 2 bases and J shed 4 bases, with 14 bases lying between them. CDR3 sequence reads: CASSLPHERSETQYF. CDR3 DNA: TGTGCCAGCAGTTTACCCCACGAGAGATCAGAGACCCAGTACTTC.